This section outlines one T cell receptor (beta chain) sequence together with its context. TCRdb's copy holds only in-frame clones and misses some; the assay was immunoSEQ multiplex PCR. This table holds 7,500 to 10,000 clones, around 75% found once. Treatment here: randomized to nivolumab then ipilimumab (arm A) or the reverse (arm B). Patients had received no earlier DNA-damaging chemotherapy. PBMC sorting kept live CD3+CD8+ cells without CD19 or CD56. The CDR3 is made up of 15 amino acids. Germline V gene lookup returns CDR1 SGDLS and CDR2 YYNGEE. V lost 0 bases to trimming and J lost 12 bases; unmatched junction nucleotides: 12. The data originate from a study of sequential checkpoint blockade in melanoma. On the study more broadly: Arm A got nivolumab then ipilimumab; arm B the reverse, 1:1. Both treatment sequences were followed by maintenance nivolumab.

The sequences come from CD8+ T cells sorted from blood (inferred from file names), collected from a patient given nivolumab and ipilimumab in sequence. The genes are TRBV9 and TRBJ2-1, with 7 bases fitting TRBD1. The receptor comes from a human donor with melanoma. The CDR3 nucleotides read TGTGCCAGCAGCGTAGGAACAGGGGCAGGGACCGCGCAGTTCTTC. Translated, it gives CASSVGTGAGTAQFF.